Included here is one TCR beta chain sequence, with context. This receptor's antigen is unknown. The sample holds no much larger clone one base away, and base qualities are not on file. The data are from a study of shared clonotypes between healthy human individuals (dated by TCRdb to about 2020). Regarding the complete study: The cohort comprised a couple of women and a few men aged 18 to 49 years. For each donor, CD4 naive and CD4 memory were each given three plates, CD8 naive was given two plates, and CD8 memory was given one plate. The study deeply sequenced blood TCR repertoires of about five healthy adults to estimate repertoire size and the extent of clonotype sharing between individuals. Leukapheresis yielded between about 0.94 and 8.9 billion PBMCs per donor. Different laboratories and diverse techniques were used to prepare libraries and sequence TCR repertoires, to increase sequencing depth and limit assay-specific biases.

The germline V gene sets CDR1 to SGHRS and CDR2 to YFSETQ. The CDR3 spans 14 residues, from the cysteine through the phenylalanine. Just the 42-base CDR3 DNA is kept, in frame starting at base 1. The junction carries 16 bases between V and J, which are trimmed by 4 bases and 6 bases respectively. Donors were healthy HIV-negative adults with no recently reported acute infections or vaccinations. All donors were Caucasian adults living in Nashville, Tennessee, USA. CD4+ T cells were enriched through magnetic negative selection, after which naive cells were positively selected on CD45RA and the remaining negative fraction served as the memory subset. After blood collection by leukapheresis, PBMCs were isolated using Ficoll-Histopaque density gradient centrifugation and then cryopreserved in the vapor phase of liquid nitrogen. Analytical flow cytometry was used to check the purity and quantity of each magnetically sorted T cell population. Genomic DNA was isolated from every sorted fraction and measured by UV absorbance on a Nanodrop 2000c.

What the research found in general, with its limitations: Sampling was restricted to blood, and TCR repertoires in tissues likely differ from the TCR repertoires found in blood. Higher generation probabilities were observed for clonotypes shared by all four sorted-subset donors than for non-shared clonotypes. Incomplete sequencing was indicated by rarefaction of sorted-subset datasets, despite the large sequencing depth. The genetic and exposure-history diversity represented was limited by the small number of donors. Pairwise subsampling indicated that sequencing depth was expected to affect the degree of clonotype sharing among donors. Around 5.4% of naive CD4, around 3.6% of naive CD8, 2.3% of memory CD4, and 0.4% of memory CD8 clonotypes were shared across several donors. Estimated clonotype richness was generally larger for naive than for memory subsets.

Using the deep immunoSEQ assay, multiplex PCR amplified TCR CDR3 regions from genomic DNA. For each cell subset, the extracted genomic DNA was distributed evenly across all wells of several immunoSEQ 96-well plates, and each plate served as one replicate. Each replicate PCR for sorted subsets received roughly 0.2 ug genomic DNA, equal to roughly 30,000 T cell genomes. Purified libraries were measured with a Qubit 3.0 fluorometer, size-checked on a Bioanalyzer 2100, and measured again with the KAPA Library Quantification kit. Each immunoSEQ 96-well plate was sequenced on its own single-read 150-cycle Illumina NextSeq 550 flow cell. The original methods were these. Because the immunoSEQ output included only junctional sequences and no quality scores, the filtering could not be the same as the filtering used for full-length reads. To assign V/J genes and CDR3, sequences were annotated against IMGT germline references using PyIR, a Python wrapper for IgBLAST v1.9. Any read was removed if the V/J assignment was weak (E-value above 1e-6), the CDR3 was missing, or the read contained stop codons, out-of-frame junctions, or ambiguous translated residues. V3J clonotypes were defined as sequences sharing an identical inferred V gene, J gene, and CDR3 amino acid sequence. The percentage overlap between two repertoires was calculated by dividing the number of shared unique clonotypes by the size of the smaller repertoire. RTK rarefaction, the Chao1 estimator, and Recon v2.1 estimates of unobserved clonotypes were used to assess repertoire richness. OLGA was used to compute generation probabilities for all TCRbeta clonotypes that the gDNA method yielded from a few donors. Here the immuneACCESS table is served through TCRdb, limited to in-frame sequences with V and J called. Missing clones are a known gap in these copies; in checked studies unresolved V genes cover under half, and the rest lacks a known reason. V and J calls and clone size follow that table, whereas D and trimming were derived from the DNA. The sample records approximately 940,000 clones, 60% to 85% of which are singletons. 1.5% of the sample is in the top ten clones.

This receptor chain uses TRBV5-1 and TRBJ1-2; the D gene is perhaps TRBD1, on 6 matching bases. Sequenced input: memory CD4+ T cells sorted from blood. The label giving this sample's cell subset or site can be read as: CD45RA-negative fraction. This clonotype was obtained from a man younger than 35 in good health. CDR3 sequence: CASSRGGTIDGYTF. The nucleotide sequence reads as follows: TGCGCCAGCAGCCGAGGGGGGACAATCGATGGCTACACCTTC.